The clone carrying this T cell receptor (beta chain) showed up just a few times. Its matching antigen is unknown. Noted time point: pre-sensitization, week 0. Treatment given: therapeutic diphenylcyclopropenone sensitization with weekly scalp DPC. Alopecia patients between 18 and 70 years old and suitable for DPC were used as donors. As handled by the study authors: TCRs per sample had a median of around 96,000 and ranged from about 23,224 to 750,000. TCRdb itself ran the RACE reads through MiXCR, one entry per CDR3 protein. It is TCRdb's table, rather than the study itself, that gives the V and J calls and clone size. The top ten clones hold 1.6% of a sample with fewer than 140,000 distinct CDR3 sequences, 10% to 15% of them seen once. Germline V gene data show CDR1 as SQVTM and CDR2 as ANQGSEA. This CDR3 spans 17 amino acids. With 4 bases removed from V and 2 bases from J, the gap between germline ends came to 23 bases.

This sample was taken from a study of human T cells and chemical hapten exposure. General study points: Positive correlation was observed between PT1 expanded TCR counts and patch test score.

The sample was whole blood, taken in connection with sensitization to the hapten diphenylcyclopropenone (DPC). This receptor was identified in a woman in her fifties or sixties with alopecia areata. Some clones in this sample may be carry-over from other donors' samples. V is TRBV29-1 and J is TRBJ2-5, with a weak D call TRBD1 (7 bases). CDR3: CSVAGGTKLVRQETQYF. CDR3 DNA: TGCAGCGTTGCAGGGGGGACAAAGTTGGTGAGACAAGAGACCCAGTACTTC.